The next 15 T cell receptor beta chains were all read from a single sample in a study of CD8 T cells in Susac syndrome. The RNA input was about 0.5 to 1 ug, and it was reverse transcribed with random hexamers. TCRdb re-called the immunoSEQ multiplex PCR reads through MiXCR, storing one row per CDR3 protein. The sample includes fewer than 200,000 distinct CDR3 sequences, 85% to 95% of them seen just once. Sequencing was carried out using CD4+ T cells from PBMCs. The source of these receptors is a human donor in good health.

The rearrangement uses TRBV6-5 and TRBJ1-1; weak D call: TRBD1 (5 bases). This CDR3 is built from 13 residues. V was cut by 0 bases and J by 7 bases, with 9 bases left in between. Germline V gene data show CDR1 as MNHEY and CDR2 as SVGAGI. This CDR3 is CASSYSTGIEAFF. DNA for the CDR3: TGTGCCAGCAGTTACTCAACAGGTATTGAAGCTTTCTTT.

This chain connects TRBV7-2 to TRBJ1-5; unclear D gene. V dropped 5 bases and J dropped 1 base, with 9 bases sitting between them. The germline V gene has CDR1 SGHTA and CDR2 FQGNSA. The CDR3 extends over 14 amino acids. CDR3 residues: CASSPSYSNQPQHF. The CDR3 nucleotides read TGTGCCAGCAGCCCTTCGTACAGCAATCAGCCCCAGCATTTT.

The chain uses TRBV5-1 and TRBJ2-2; D gene ambiguous. CDR3 length: 13 amino acids. The germline CDR1 and CDR2 sequences are SGHRS and YFSETQ. V was cut by 6 bases and J by 4 bases, with 10 bases left in between. The CDR3, as DNA: TGCGCCAGCACCCCCCAGGCCACCGGGGAGCTGTTTTTT. It encodes CASTPQATGELFF.

The rearrangement joins TRBV18 to TRBJ1-1, with a weak D call TRBD1 (5 bases). V was cut by 2 bases and J by 3 bases, with 13 bases left in between. Germline V gene lookup returns CDR1 KGHSH and CDR2 LQKENI. The CDR3 covers 15 residues. The CDR3 DNA reads TGTGCCAGCTCACCAATGCGGGGCGGGGACACTGAAGCTTTCTTT. This encodes CASSPMRGGDTEAFF.

V is TRBV28 and J is TRBJ1-2; 7 positions match TRBD1. Trimming removed 11 bases from V and 5 bases from J; junction bases left unmatched: 11. This CDR3 has 13 residues. Germline V gene lookup returns CDR1 MDHEN and CDR2 SYDVKM. The CDR3 protein is CASGQGDRYGYTF. CDR3 DNA: TGTGCCTCCGGGCAGGGGGATAGGTATGGCTACACCTTC.

The chain is built from TRBV12-3 or TRBV12-4 and TRBJ1-4; D gene ambiguous. The CDR3 length is 15 residues. Trimming removed 6 bases at V and 0 bases at J, with 11 bases between. The CDR3 DNA reads as TGTGCCAGCAGAAAAACCGGTGCAACTAATGAAAAACTGTTTTTT. This codes for CASRKTGATNEKLFF.

The rearrangement joins TRBV20-1 to TRBJ2-3, with a weak D call TRBD1 (6 bases). Germline V gene data show CDR1 as DFQATT and CDR2 as SNEGSKA (reference sequence). Trimming took 1 base from V and 2 from J, leaving 10 bases between them. CDR3 length: 14 residues. DNA for the CDR3: TGCAGTGCTAGAGTAGGGGGAGTCACAGATACGCAGTATTTT. Translating gives CSARVGGVTDTQYF.

This chain joins TRBV5-1 and TRBJ1-6; the D is unclear. This CDR3 is 17 amino acids long. Trimming pared 0 bases from V and 10 bases from J, leaving 20 bases between. Germline loops: CDR1 SGHRS, CDR2 YFSETQ. The CDR3 protein is CASSLGSPLQDRSPLHF. The DNA of the CDR3 is TGCGCCAGCAGCTTGGGCTCCCCCCTCCAGGATCGCTCACCCCTCCACTTT.

The V call is TRBV7-2, the J call TRBJ2-5; D unclear. Trimming took off 3 bases at V and 7 bases at J, with 12 bases between the two ends. CDR3 length: 13 amino acids. Looked up from germline, CDR1 is SGHTA and CDR2 is FQGNSA. CDR3 coding DNA: TGTGCCAGCAGCTTTGGTGGGGAAGGGACCCAGTACTTC. Protein: CASSFGGEGTQYF.

For this clonotype: Germline is not matched at one junction end, which may reflect a read error. The rearrangement uses TRBV9 and TRBJ2-2; maybe TRBD1 (5 bases). CDR3 length equals 15 residues. Germline loops: CDR1 SGDLS, CDR2 YYNGEE. CDR3 protein: CASSVATTASGELFF. The CDR3 bases are TGTGCCAGCAGCGTAGCTACGACAGCCTCCGGCGAGCTGTTTTTT.

This chain joins TRBV30 and TRBJ2-2, with no clear D. This CDR3 comprises 13 residues. Trimming took off 0 bases at V and 5 bases at J, with 7 bases between the two ends. Germline V gene data show CDR1 as GTSNPN and CDR2 as SVGIG (reference sequence). The CDR3 DNA is TGTGCCTGGAGTGTTGTAAGGACCGGGGAGCTGTTTTTT. Translating gives CAWSVVRTGELFF.

J is TRBJ2-5 and V is TRBV7-9; D is perhaps TRBD1 or TRBD2 (6 bases each). CDR3 length: 14 residues. V lost 2 bases and J lost 4, with 11 bases in between. Germline CDR1 reads SEHNR; CDR2 reads FQNEAQ (reference sequence). CDR3 coding DNA: TGTGCCAGCAGCTTACGGGGGCTTGGAGAGACCCAGTACTTC. Its protein product is CASSLRGLGETQYF.

This rearrangement joins TRBV7-2 to TRBJ1-6; tentative D call: TRBD1 (5 bases). The CDR3 has 13 residues. CDR1 and CDR2 from the germline V gene are SGHTA and FQGNSA. Trimming took 3 bases from V and 9 from J, leaving 9 bases between them. CDR3 residues: CASSFDGGSPLHF. CDR3 sequence (DNA): TGTGCCAGCAGCTTTGACGGGGGTTCACCCCTCCACTTT.

The chain couples TRBV6-6 to TRBJ1-6; a weak D match, TRBD1 (5 bases). CDR1 and CDR2 (germline): MNHNY, SVGAGI (reference sequence). CDR3 length: 16 residues. The V and J ends lost 4 bases and 7 bases respectively, with 17 bases between them. For the CDR3, the DNA is TGTGCCAGCAGTTTCGGGACGGCAGTATTCAATTCACCCCTCCACTTT. Encoded protein: CASSFGTAVFNSPLHF.

The chain uses TRBV5-1 and TRBJ2-2; 10 bases line up with TRBD1. The CDR3 consists of 18 residues. The ends lost 5 bases at V and 0 bases at J; junction bases unmatched: 10. Germline V CDR1 and CDR2: SGHRS, YFSETQ. The CDR3 protein is CASRSDRGRIANTGELFF. The CDR3, as DNA: TGCGCCAGCAGATCTGACAGGGGGCGGATCGCGAACACCGGGGAGCTGTTTTTT.